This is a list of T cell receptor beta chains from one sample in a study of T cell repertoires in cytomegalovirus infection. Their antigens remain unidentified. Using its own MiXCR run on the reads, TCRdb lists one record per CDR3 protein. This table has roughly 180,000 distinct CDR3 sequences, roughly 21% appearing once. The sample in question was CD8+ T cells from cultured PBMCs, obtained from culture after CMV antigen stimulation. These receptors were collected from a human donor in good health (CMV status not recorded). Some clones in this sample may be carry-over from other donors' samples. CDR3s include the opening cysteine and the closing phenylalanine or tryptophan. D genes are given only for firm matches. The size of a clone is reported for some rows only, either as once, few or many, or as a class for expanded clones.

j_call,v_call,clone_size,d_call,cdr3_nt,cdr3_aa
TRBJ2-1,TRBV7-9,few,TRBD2,TGTGCCAGCAGCTTTCCGACTAGCGGGGAAGACAATGAGCAGTTCTTC,CASSFPTSGEDNEQFF
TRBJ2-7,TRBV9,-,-,TGTGCCAGCTCCGGGGAAGAGCAGTACTTC,CASSGEEQYF
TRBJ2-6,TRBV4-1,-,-,TGCGCCAGCAGCCAAGATGAGGGGGCTGGGGCCAACGTCCTGACTTTC,CASSQDEGAGANVLTF
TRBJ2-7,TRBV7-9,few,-,TGTGCCAGCAGCCAACTCAAGACGGAGTACGAGCAGTACTTC,CASSQLKTEYEQYF
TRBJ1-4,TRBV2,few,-,TGTGCCAGCAGCCCCCAAAATGAAAAACTGTTTTTT,CASSPQNEKLFF
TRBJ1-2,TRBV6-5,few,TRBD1,TGTGCCAGCAGCGAACAGGGGGGAGGCTATGGCTACACCTTC,CASSEQGGGYGYTF
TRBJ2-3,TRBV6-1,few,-,TGTGCCAGCAGTGCCCGAACGAAGGGCACAGATACGCAGTATTTT,CASSARTKGTDTQYF
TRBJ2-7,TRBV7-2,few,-,TGTGCCAGCAGCTCCTATGGAGTCGAGCAGTACTTC,CASSSYGVEQYF
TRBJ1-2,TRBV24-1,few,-,TGTGCCACCAGTGATGCCGACAGGAGGGATGGCTACACCTTC,CATSDADRRDGYTF
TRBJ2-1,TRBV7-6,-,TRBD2,TGTGCCAGCAGCTTAGCTTCGACTAGCGGGGGGGCTAAGAGGGATGAGCAGTTCTTC,CASSLASTSGGAKRDEQFF